One TCR beta chain is described in this entry. Authors' data handling: Nucleated cell number was recorded as an estimate derived from reference gene primer amplification. Profiled with immunoSEQ multiplex PCR; TCRdb holds only in-frame clones, not every one. From that table come the V and J calls and clone size; the DNA was used to work out D and trimming. The repertoire holds about 210,000 clones, with about 90% as singletons. The data stem from a study of blood T cell repertoires in COVID-19. Study information: The samples span acute and convalescent COVID-19 from the United States, Italy and Spain. Sources were T cells, B-cell-depleted T cells, or PBMCs; the material itself was cDNA or gDNA.

Trimming took off 6 bases at V and 0 bases at J, with 11 bases between the two ends. The CDR3 is 14 residues long. The germline V gene has CDR1 SGHRS and CDR2 YFSETQ. This chain connects TRBV5-1 to TRBJ2-3; no clear D gene. The receptor comes from a man under 40 with acute or convalescent COVID-19. The specimen sequenced was peripheral blood. This CDR3 reads CASMAVDSTDTQYF. The CDR3 region has the DNA TGCGCCAGCATGGCAGTTGATAGCACAGATACGCAGTATTTT.